The 32 T cell receptor beta chains in this list originate from one sample, sequenced in a study of shared clonotypes between healthy human individuals. The assay was immunoSEQ multiplex PCR, and TCRdb's table has in-frame clones only and misses some. The sample yields hundreds of thousands of clones, 55% to 85% seen once. What was sequenced was memory CD4+ T cells sorted from blood. Subset: CD45RA-negative fraction. All receptors come from a woman between 25 and 40 years old in good health.

This clone came up a few times. This specimen includes other DNA sequences encoding the same CDR3. In DNA form, the CDR3 reads TGTGCCAGCAGCTTAGGACTAGCGGGAGTCGATGAGCAGTTCTTC. This codes for CASSLGLAGVDEQFF. The gene calls are TRBV7-2 and TRBJ2-1; 12 bases fit TRBD2. V trimming: 1 base; J trimming: 8 bases; junction bases outside the gene matches: 3. The CDR3 extends over 15 amino acids. Germline V CDR1 and CDR2: SGHTA, FQGNSA. The complete variable domain, with remaining parts taken from reference TRBV7-2 and TRBJ2-1, reads GAGVSQSPSNKVTEKGKDVELRCDPISGHTALYWYRQSLGQGLEFLIYFQGNSAPDKSGLPSDRFSAERTGGSVSTLTIQRTQQEDSAVYLCASSLGLAGVDEQFFGPGTRLTVL.

Only a few counts were recorded for this clone. The V and J genes are TRBV15 and TRBJ2-5; no clear D. This CDR3 region has 12 residues. CDR1 is LNHNV and CDR2 is YYDKDF in the germline V gene (reference sequence). The V and J ends lost 0 bases and 5 bases respectively, with 4 bases between them. The chain's CDR3 is CATSRDTETQYF. CDR3 DNA sequence: TGTGCCACCAGCAGAGATACGGAGACCCAGTACTTC.

J is TRBJ1-2 and V is TRBV27; D call uncertain. The CDR3 runs to 13 residues. V was shortened by 5 bases and J by 2 bases, with 9 bases between the two germline ends. Germline assignment: CDR1 MNHEY and CDR2 SMNVEV (reference sequence). Written as DNA, the CDR3 is TGTGCCAGCAGTACAACAGCGAACTATGGCTACACCTTC. Translated: CASSTTANYGYTF.

The gene calls are TRBV10-2 and TRBJ1-2; no firm D call. From germline, CDR1 is WSHSY and CDR2 SAAADI. The CDR3 spans 14 residues. Trimming removed 4 bases at V and 9 bases at J, with 18 bases between. CDR3 nucleotides: TGCGCCAGCAGTGCCAATCTCAATCCTCCTCGCTACACCTTC. Its translation: CASSANLNPPRYTF.

This sequence joins TRBV11-1 and TRBJ1-5, with no clear D. V lost 3 bases to trimming and J lost 4 bases, with 7 bases between them. This CDR3 comprises 13 residues. Germline lookup yields CDR1 SGHAT and CDR2 FQDESV (reference sequence). CDR3 bases: TGTGCCAGCAGCTTTCGCGCGAATCAGCCCCAGCATTTT. Protein product: CASSFRANQPQHF. Complete variable domain (other parts from reference TRBV11-1 and TRBJ1-5): EAEVAQSPRYKITEKSQAVAFWCDPISGHATLYWYRQILGQGPELLVQFQDESVVDDSQLPKDRFSAERLKGVDSTLKIQPAELGDSAMYLCASSFRANQPQHFGDGTRLSIL.

The V call is TRBV28, the J call TRBJ2-3; TRBD2 matches 14 bases. The V and J ends lost 5 bases and 5 bases, in that order; junction bases with no gene match: 9. This CDR3 is 17 amino acids long. Germline-derived CDR1 and CDR2 are MDHEN and SYDVKM. In DNA form, the CDR3 reads TGTGCCAGCAGTCCCCGACTAGCGGGAGGGCTAGGAGATACGCAGTATTTT. This sequence encodes CASSPRLAGGLGDTQYF.

In this sample, this clone turned up a few times. This chain connects TRBV11-3 to TRBJ1-6, with 7 bases fitting TRBD1. The length of the CDR3 is 14 residues. Germline CDR1 reads SGHNT; CDR2 reads YENEEA. V was pared by 4 bases and J by 7 bases, with 4 bases of the junction left unmatched. This CDR3 reads CASSYGTANSPLHF. As DNA, the CDR3 is TGTGCCAGCAGCTACGGGACAGCAAATTCACCCCTCCACTTT.

The chain recombines TRBV7-2 with TRBJ2-7; D not resolved. Trimming left V 4 bases short and J 3 bases short, with 10 bases between. Germline V gene data show CDR1 as SGHTA and CDR2 as FQGNSA. This CDR3 comprises 13 residues. CDR3 DNA: TGTGCCAGCAGCTCATTAGTCGGCTACGAGCAGTACTTC. This translates into CASSSLVGYEQYF.

The chain carries TRBV5-6 and TRBJ2-5; 8 nucleotides match TRBD1. The CDR3 loop spans 16 amino acids. Germline loops: CDR1 SGHDT, CDR2 YYEEEE. V was clipped by 3 bases and J by 7 bases; unmatched bases: 14. The CDR3 coding sequence is TGTGCCAGCAGCTCCTCCGGGACAGGAAACGGCGGGACCCAGTACTTC. Translation: CASSSSGTGNGGTQYF.

This clone was observed once. This chain uses TRBV29-1 with TRBJ2-3; no definite D call. Germline V gene lookup returns CDR1 SQVTM and CDR2 ANQGSEA. The CDR3 is 14 residues long. Trimming took off 8 bases at V and 6 bases at J, with 21 bases between the two ends. The CDR3 nucleotides are TGCAGCATAGTGGACCGTAAAAAGTTGGATACGCAGTATTTT. Translation: CSIVDRKKLDTQYF.

This sequence joins TRBV7-3 and TRBJ2-3; 11 positions match TRBD1. The CDR3 runs 15 residues. V shed 2 bases, J shed 4 bases, and the junction held 2 bases outside the gene matches. Germline V lookup: CDR1 SGHTA, CDR2 FQGTGA. CDR3 protein: CASSLGTGGPDTQYF. In DNA, the CDR3 is TGTGCCAGCAGCTTAGGGACAGGGGGTCCAGATACGCAGTATTTT.

The chain recombines TRBV27 with TRBJ1-4; D is unresolved. Trimming took 5 bases from V and 10 from J, leaving 11 bases between them. The CDR3 covers 12 residues. Germline CDR1 and CDR2: MNHEY and SMNVEV (reference sequence). CDR3 amino acids: CASSPFAGKLFF. CDR3 sequence (DNA): TGTGCCAGCAGTCCGTTTGCTGGAAAACTGTTTTTT.

This clone was detected once. This chain connects TRBV7-3 to TRBJ2-7, with TRBD2 matching over 14 bases. J gave up 1 base and V 3 bases, and 5 bases lay outside the gene matches. Germline V gene sequence: CDR1 SGHTA, CDR2 FQGTGA. The CDR3 is 17 amino acids. Written as DNA, the CDR3 is TGTGCCAGCAGCTTCGGGGGACTAGCGGGAGTGTCCTACGAGCAGTACTTC. This sequence encodes CASSFGGLAGVSYEQYF.

This rearrangement joins TRBV11-2 to TRBJ2-1, with 10 bases lining up with TRBD1. V gave up 5 bases and J gave up 0 bases; unmatched junction bases: 4. Germline-derived CDR1 and CDR2 are SGHAT and FQNNGV. This CDR3 spans 16 amino acids. CDR3 in DNA: TGTGCCAGCAGCGCCCGGACAGGGGGCTCCTACAATGAGCAGTTCTTC. It is translated as CASSARTGGSYNEQFF.

The chain carries TRBV18 and TRBJ1-5; 9 nucleotides line up with TRBD1. From germline, CDR1 is KGHSH and CDR2 LQKENI. Losses at the gene ends were 3 bases for V and 5 bases for J; bases not matched to a gene: 2. This CDR3 spans 14 amino acids. The CDR3 DNA is TGTGCCAGCTCACCGGGACAGGGCGATCAGCCCCAGCATTTT. Its protein is CASSPGQGDQPQHF.

This clone showed up many times. This chain links TRBV10-3 with TRBJ2-1; 9 bases are shared with TRBD2. This CDR3 is built from 17 residues. In germline, CDR1 is ENHRY, CDR2 SYGVKD. With V trimmed by 4 bases and J by 5 bases, 12 bases remained unmatched. The CDR3 DNA follows: TGTGCCATCAGTGCGTCAGGGCAGGGCGGGAGGGACAATGAGCAGTTCTTC. This translates into CAISASGQGGRDNEQFF.

The CDR3 bases are TGTGCCAGCAGGTATCGGCGGGTCTCCACTCTTCGCAATCAGCCCCAGCATTTT. Residues: CASRYRRVSTLRNQPQHF. The chain uses TRBV6-8 and TRBJ1-5; D gene ambiguous. V was cut by 6 bases and J by 2 bases, with 23 bases left in between. The CDR3 is 18 residues long. CDR1 and CDR2 (germline): MNHGY, SAAAGT.

This clone was counted between two and nine times. The chain combines TRBV18 with TRBJ2-1; tentatively, D is TRBD2 (6 bases). In germline, CDR1 is KGHSH, CDR2 LQKENI. This CDR3 comprises 15 residues. V lost 3 bases and J lost 6, with 15 bases in between. The DNA of the CDR3 is TGTGCCAGCTCACCCCTGGGCGGGGACCTCAATGAGCAGTTCTTC. This sequence encodes CASSPLGGDLNEQFF. Drawing the rest from reference TRBV18 and TRBJ2-1, the complete variable domain is NAGVMQNPRHLVRRRGQEARLRCSPMKGHSHVYWYRQLPEEGLKFMVYLQKENIIDESGMPKERFSAEFPKEGPSILRIQQVVRGDSAAYFCASSPLGGDLNEQFFGPGTRLTVL.

J is TRBJ1-5 and V is TRBV2; D may be TRBD1 (5 bases). V lost 7 bases and J lost 4, with 11 bases in between. CDR3 length: 13 amino acids. The V gene's germline CDR1 is SNHLY and CDR2 FYNNEI. DNA for the CDR3: TGTGCCAGCAAGGGGCCGGGGAATCAGCCCCAGCATTTT. This sequence encodes CASKGPGNQPQHF.

This clone was detected once. The chain carries TRBV27 and TRBJ2-6; D is ambiguous. Per the germline V gene, CDR1 is MNHEY and CDR2 is SMNVEV (reference sequence). Trimming cost V 1 base and J 1 base, with 5 bases left between them. This CDR3 contains 15 residues. As DNA, the CDR3 is TGTGCCAGCAGTTTATTCCTGTCTGGGGCCAACGTCCTGACTTTC. Translated: CASSLFLSGANVLTF.

This chain links TRBV10-3 with TRBJ1-1; D not resolved. Germline V gene sequence: CDR1 ENHRY, CDR2 SYGVKD. This CDR3 region has 12 residues. The V gene lost 2 bases and the J gene lost 5 bases, with 6 bases spanning the gap. CDR3 coding DNA: TGTGCCATCAGTGAGGACTGGACTGAAGCTTTCTTT. Protein sequence: CAISEDWTEAFF.

The genes are TRBV7-3 and TRBJ2-1; D is unclear. This CDR3 spans 13 amino acids. V lost 5 bases and J lost 2, with 7 bases in between. Germline loops: CDR1 SGHTA, CDR2 FQGTGA. The CDR3 DNA follows: TGTGCCAGCAGCCCAGGCCCCTACAATGAGCAGTTCTTC. Protein product: CASSPGPYNEQFF.

This clone was detected only once. The rearrangement links TRBV5-1 to TRBJ1-4, with a weak D call TRBD1 (5 bases). V was cut by 0 bases and J by 11 bases, with 8 bases left in between. The CDR3 loop spans 12 amino acids. Germline V lookup: CDR1 SGHRS, CDR2 YFSETQ. CDR3 sequence (DNA): TGCGCCAGCAGCTTGGCGGCAGGGAAACTGTTTTTT. This gives the protein CASSLAAGKLFF.

About this clone itself: This same CDR3 is encoded by further DNA sequences in the sample. This chain's CDR3 is CASSPRGREQYF. Written as DNA, the CDR3 is TGTGCCAGCTCACCCAGGGGGCGAGAGCAGTACTTC. The chain employs TRBV18 and TRBJ2-7, with 8 bases that match TRBD1. Germline-derived CDR1 and CDR2 are KGHSH and LQKENI. The V gene end was trimmed by 3 bases and the J gene end by 7 bases; junction bases not matched to a gene: 2. The CDR3 extends over 12 amino acids. The whole variable domain, filled in from reference TRBV18 and TRBJ2-7, reads NAGVMQNPRHLVRRRGQEARLRCSPMKGHSHVYWYRQLPEEGLKFMVYLQKENIIDESGMPKERFSAEFPKEGPSILRIQQVVRGDSAAYFCASSPRGREQYFGPGTRLTVT.

This rearrangement joins TRBV10-3 to TRBJ2-5; D not resolved. There are 12 residues in the CDR3. Germline CDR1 is ENHRY and CDR2 is SYGVKD. The V and J ends lost 1 base and 4 bases respectively, with 4 bases between them. The CDR3 loop reads CAISEWGETQYF. CDR3 bases: TGTGCCATCAGTGAGTGGGGAGAGACCCAGTACTTC.

This chain links TRBV10-3 with TRBJ2-1; 7 nucleotides align to TRBD2. The CDR3 has 14 amino acids. From germline, CDR1 is ENHRY and CDR2 SYGVKD. The V gene end was trimmed by 4 bases and the J gene end by 5 bases; junction bases not matched to a gene: 5. CDR3 amino acids: CAISGLAVNNEQFF. The DNA of the CDR3 is TGTGCCATCAGTGGTCTAGCGGTTAACAATGAGCAGTTCTTC.

The chain couples TRBV5-1 to TRBJ1-2, with D hard to call. The CDR3 is made up of 13 amino acids. Germline-derived CDR1 and CDR2 are SGHRS and YFSETQ. V was shortened by 1 base and J by 6 bases, with 10 bases between the two germline ends. The CDR3 DNA follows: TGCGCCAGCAGCTTGAATGTCGGGGATGGCTACACCTTC. Protein: CASSLNVGDGYTF.

This chain joins TRBV19 and TRBJ2-5; 7 bases are shared with TRBD2. V lost 5 bases, J lost 5 bases, and 11 bases stayed unmatched. The CDR3 totals 15 residues. Germline V lookup: CDR1 LNHDA, CDR2 SQIVND (reference sequence). The CDR3 protein is CASSSGTTEGETQYF. For the CDR3, the DNA is TGTGCCAGTAGTTCAGGGACTACCGAGGGGGAGACCCAGTACTTC.

This rearrangement joins TRBV30 to TRBJ2-2, with D possibly matching TRBD1 (5 bases). Germline V CDR1 and CDR2: GTSNPN, SVGIG (reference sequence). Trimming cost V 2 bases and J 1 base, with 5 bases left between them. This CDR3 is built from 13 residues. The DNA of the CDR3 is TGTGCCTGGAGTAGGGGGAACACCGGGGAGCTGTTTTTT. Its protein product is CAWSRGNTGELFF.

There are a few counts of this clone. The V and J genes are TRBV23-1 and TRBJ1-5; maybe TRBD1 (6 bases). TRBV23-1 is identified as an open reading frame with a role that is uncertain. V lost 5 bases and J 0 bases, leaving 11 bases between the germline ends. This CDR3 is 15 amino acids long. The CDR3 sequence is CASSYTGSSNQPQHF. CDR3 coding DNA: TGCGCCAGCAGTTACACAGGGAGTAGCAATCAGCCCCAGCATTTT.

This rearrangement joins TRBV28 to TRBJ1-2; 7 positions agree with TRBD1. This CDR3 comprises 13 residues. Trimming removed 6 bases from V and 8 bases from J; junction bases left unmatched: 9. CDR1 is MDHEN and CDR2 is SYDVKM in the germline V gene. The CDR3 DNA reads TGTGCCAGCAGCCTAGACAGGGTGCAAGGCTACACCTTC. The encoded protein is CASSLDRVQGYTF.

This chain uses TRBV27 with TRBJ2-1; D perhaps matches TRBD2 (6 bases). Germline CDR1 MNHEY, CDR2 SMNVEV (reference sequence). V was cut by 6 bases and J by 3 bases, with 15 bases left in between. The CDR3 is 15 residues long. The CDR3 sequence: CASRLTGGSYNEQFF. DNA of the CDR3: TGTGCCAGCAGGTTGACTGGGGGGAGCTACAATGAGCAGTTCTTC.